These 11 T cell receptor beta chains were all obtained from the same sample, sequenced in a study of T cell responses to AZD1222 COVID-19 vaccine. The data were produced by immunoSEQ multiplex PCR, yet TCRdb's version contains in-frame clones alone and is incomplete. The table includes roughly 67,000 clones, approximately 90% detected once. This specimen consisted of peripheral blood, obtained on day 0 of AZD1222 vaccination. All receptors derive from an adult in good health.

V gene TRBV20-1 combines with J gene TRBJ1-2; D gene uncertain. V dropped 3 bases and J dropped 6 bases, with 5 bases sitting between them. This CDR3 spans 10 amino acids. Germline CDR1 reads DFQATT; CDR2 reads SNEGSKA (reference sequence). The CDR3 bases are TGCAGTGCTAGGCTGGATGGCTACACCTTC. Translating it yields CSARLDGYTF.

V usage is TRBV6-5 and J usage is TRBJ2-7; TRBD1 matches 7 bases. Losses at the gene ends were 6 bases for V and 3 bases for J; bases not matched to a gene: 5. The CDR3 loop spans 13 amino acids. CDR1 is MNHEY, CDR2 SVGAGI, per germline. CDR3 region: CASSPTGYYEQYF. Here the CDR3 DNA reads TGTGCCAGCAGCCCGACAGGGTACTACGAGCAGTACTTC.

This clone was found once. This rearrangement joins TRBV5-6 to TRBJ2-5; perhaps TRBD1 as D (6 bases). Germline values: CDR1 SGHDT, CDR2 YYEEEE. The CDR3 loop spans 15 amino acids. Trimming removed 0 bases from V and 0 bases from J, with 9 bases in between. CDR3 in amino acids: CASSLVTGYQETQYF. CDR3 nucleotides: TGTGCCAGCAGCTTGGTTACAGGGTACCAAGAGACCCAGTACTTC.

V is TRBV3-1 (or the pseudogene TRBV3-2) and J is TRBJ2-2; no clear D. The CDR3 runs to 15 residues. Trimming left V 2 bases short and J 0 bases short, with 7 bases between. Germline V lookup: CDR1 LGHDT, CDR2 YNNKEL (reference sequence). The CDR3 reads CASSQWQANTGELFF. The CDR3 nucleotides are TGTGCCAGCAGCCAATGGCAGGCGAACACCGGGGAGCTGTTTTTT.

The chain carries TRBV5-4 and TRBJ1-3; D perhaps matches TRBD1 (6 bases). CDR1 and CDR2 (germline): SGHNT, YYREEE (reference sequence). This CDR3 is built from 16 residues. V shed 0 bases and J shed 7 bases, with 17 bases lying between them. CDR3 sequence (DNA): TGTGCCAGCAGCTTGGGGAGCAGGGACACCGGGAACACCATATATTTT. Translating it yields CASSLGSRDTGNTIYF. The full variable domain, rest sourced from reference TRBV5-4 and TRBJ1-3, is ETGVTQSPTHLIKTRGQQVTLRCSSQSGHNTVSWYQQALGQGPQFIFQYYREEENGRGNFPPRFSGLQFPNYSSELNVNALELDDSALYLCASSLGSRDTGNTIYFGEGSWLTVV.

V is TRBV28 and J is TRBJ2-1; 14 bases line up with TRBD2. This CDR3 is 18 amino acids long. V shed 2 bases and J 0 bases; nucleotides not matched to a gene: 3. Germline assignment: CDR1 MDHEN and CDR2 SYDVKM. As DNA, the CDR3 is TGTGCCAGCAGTTTACGGACTAGCGGGGGGAGCTCCTACAATGAGCAGTTCTTC. The encoded protein is CASSLRTSGGSSYNEQFF.

The rearrangement links TRBV4-1 to TRBJ2-3; no definite D call. Trimming took off 6 bases at V and 1 base at J, with 8 bases between the two ends. There are 13 residues in the CDR3. From germline, CDR1 is MGHRA and CDR2 YSYEKL. The CDR3 spells CASSSPGTDTQYF. CDR3 in DNA: TGCGCCAGCAGTTCCCCCGGCACAGATACGCAGTATTTT.

This clone was picked up one time. The chain couples TRBV20-1 to TRBJ2-7, with TRBD2 identical over 10 bases. The CDR3 is made up of 15 amino acids. The V segment lost 3 bases and the J segment 4 bases; nucleotides outside the gene matches: 9. Germline V CDR1 and CDR2: DFQATT, SNEGSKA (reference sequence). The CDR3, as DNA: TGCAGTGCTAGTCCGGCTAGCGGGAGTCGGTACGAGCAGTACTTC. Its translation: CSASPASGSRYEQYF.

The chain is built from TRBV6-5 and TRBJ2-1; no clear D gene. Trimming removed 0 bases from V and 2 bases from J, with 11 bases in between. The CDR3 sequence is 16 residues long. The germline CDR1 and CDR2 sequences are MNHEY and SVGAGI. The CDR3 is CASSYSEGLAYNEQFF. CDR3 in DNA: TGTGCCAGCAGTTACTCGGAAGGGCTCGCCTACAATGAGCAGTTCTTC.

The chain recombines TRBV4-1 with TRBJ1-4; a weak D match, TRBD1 (5 bases). Germline values: CDR1 MGHRA, CDR2 YSYEKL. Trimming left V 5 bases short and J 2 bases short, with 12 bases between. The CDR3 has 15 residues. The CDR3 DNA is TGCGCCAGCAGCGGGCAGACAGCCACTAATGAAAAACTGTTTTTT. Its translation is CASSGQTATNEKLFF.

The gene calls are TRBV27 and TRBJ2-7; no definite D call. CDR3 length: 15 amino acids. The germline V gene encodes CDR1 MNHEY and CDR2 SMNVEV (reference sequence). V was clipped by 6 bases and J by 5 bases, with 20 bases between them. The CDR3 DNA reads TGTGCCAGCAGACCTCCTATCCGCCTTTGGGACGAGCAGTACTTC. As protein: CASRPPIRLWDEQYF.